The 32 T cell receptor beta chains below were found in one sample sequenced in a study of blood T cell repertoires in COVID-19. TCRdb's table, derived via immunoSEQ multiplex PCR, lists solely in-frame clones and lacks some. Among approximately 340,000 clones, approximately 82% were seen once, and the ten largest hold 2.5% to 3%. The sample comprised peripheral blood. These receptors all stem from a man aged 25-45 years with active or convalescent COVID-19.

This clone was seen a few times. The chain couples TRBV7-3 to TRBJ2-1; no clear D gene. CDR1 and CDR2 (germline): SGHTA, FQGTGA. The V end lost 5 bases, the J end lost 10 bases, and 12 bases lay between the germline ends. CDR3 size: 12 residues. CDR3 sequence (DNA): TGTGCCAGCAGCCCGGCCCCAGGAGAGCAGTTCTTC. Protein sequence: CASSPAPGEQFF.

This chain uses TRBV5-1 with TRBJ1-6; 12 nucleotides match TRBD1. Germline V lookup: CDR1 SGHRS, CDR2 YFSETQ. Trimming at V came to 2 bases and at J to 9 bases, leaving 9 bases not matched to a gene. The CDR3 covers 17 residues. The CDR3: CASSFFPGQGAASPLHF. For the CDR3, the DNA is TGCGCCAGCAGCTTCTTTCCGGGACAGGGGGCGGCTTCACCCCTCCACTTT.

This clone appeared a single time. This chain connects TRBV20-1 to TRBJ2-1; D is unclear. Trimming took 6 bases from V and 6 from J, leaving 9 bases between them. The CDR3 runs 11 residues. CDR1 and CDR2 from the germline V gene are DFQATT and SNEGSKA (reference sequence). CDR3 sequence: CSAPFPNEQFF. The CDR3 DNA sequence: TGCAGTGCCCCCTTCCCCAATGAGCAGTTCTTC.

The CDR3 here is CASSLDRGVGGYTF. As DNA, the CDR3 is TGTGCCAGCAGCTTGGACAGGGGGGTTGGAGGCTACACCTTC. V and J are TRBV7-9 and TRBJ1-2; 10 positions agree with TRBD1. J gave up 8 bases and V 3 bases, and 6 bases lay outside the gene matches. The CDR3 has 14 amino acids. Germline lookup yields CDR1 SEHNR and CDR2 FQNEAQ (reference sequence).

As to this clone: Other DNA sequences in the same sample also yield this CDR3. The rearrangement joins TRBV5-1 to TRBJ1-1, with 8 bases fitting TRBD1. The length of the CDR3 is 14 residues. J gave up 4 bases and V 4 bases, and 6 bases lay outside the gene matches. Germline assignment: CDR1 SGHRS and CDR2 YFSETQ. CDR3 bases: TGCGCCAGCAGCCTGGACAGGGAAAGCACTGAAGCTTTCTTT. It translates to CASSLDRESTEAFF.

The genes are TRBV7-9 and TRBJ2-7; 10 positions agree with TRBD2. Germline V gene lookup returns CDR1 SEHNR and CDR2 FQNEAQ (reference sequence). After removal of 5 bases from V and 5 bases from J, the junction contained 6 bases not matched to a gene. This CDR3 is built from 14 residues. DNA of the CDR3: TGTGCCAGCAGCCGAGGACTAGCGGCTGACGAGCAGTACTTC. Amino acids: CASSRGLAADEQYF. Together with reference TRBV7-9 and TRBJ2-7, the CDR3 gives the full variable domain: DTGVSQNPRHKITKRGQNVTFRCDPISEHNRLYWYRQTLGQGPEFLTYFQNEAQLEKSRLLSDRFSAERPKGSFSTLEIQRTEQGDSAMYLCASSRGLAADEQYFGPGTRLTVT.

The chain combines TRBV10-3 with TRBJ1-1; no clear D gene. The germline CDR1 and CDR2 sequences are ENHRY and SYGVKD. V was shortened by 2 bases and J by 1 base, with 8 bases between the two germline ends. The CDR3 has 14 residues. This CDR3 is CAISEGQPNTEAFF. The CDR3 coding sequence is TGTGCCATCAGTGAGGGGCAGCCGAACACTGAAGCTTTCTTT.

V is TRBV9 and J is TRBJ2-2, with a tentative D call TRBD2 (6 bases). Trimming left V 5 bases short and J 4 bases short, with 9 bases between. Germline assignment: CDR1 SGDLS and CDR2 YYNGEE. The CDR3 length is 13 residues. CDR3 DNA: TGTGCCAGCAGTAGGGGAGGCACCGGGGAGCTGTTTTTT. Its translation: CASSRGGTGELFF.

This clone was counted a single time. V usage is TRBV30 and J usage is TRBJ2-7, with 9 bases fitting TRBD2. Germline loops: CDR1 GTSNPN, CDR2 SVGIG (reference sequence). The CDR3 sequence is 15 residues long. The ends lost 1 base at V and 0 bases at J; junction bases unmatched: 4. CDR3 DNA sequence: TGTGCCTGGAGTGCCTGGACTAGCGCCTCCTACGAGCAGTACTTC. Translated: CAWSAWTSASYEQYF. Complete variable domain (other parts from reference TRBV30 and TRBJ2-7): SQTIHQWPATLVQPVGSPLSLECTVEGTSNPNLYWYRQAAGRGLQLLFYSVGIGQISSEVPQNLSASRPQDRQFILSSKKLLLSDSGFYLCAWSAWTSASYEQYFGPGTRLTVT.

The chain has TRBV27 and TRBJ1-1; D is ambiguous. Trimming removed 6 bases from V and 0 bases from J, with 5 bases in between. Germline CDR1 and CDR2: MNHEY and SMNVEV (reference sequence). The CDR3 has 12 residues. The CDR3 loop reads CASRRLNTEAFF. The CDR3 DNA follows: TGTGCCAGCAGACGGTTGAACACTGAAGCTTTCTTT.

In its sample, this clone was seen a few times. This chain connects TRBV25-1 to TRBJ2-7, with D perhaps matching TRBD2 (5 bases). This CDR3 comprises 13 residues. Germline CDR1 and CDR2: MGHDK and SYGVNS. V gave up 5 bases and J gave up 1 base, with 9 bases separating them. CDR3 bases: TGTGCCAGCAGTCCGGACTCTTCCTACGAGCAGTACTTC. Protein: CASSPDSSYEQYF.

DNA of the CDR3: TGTGCCAGCAGCGTAGGTACAGGGGGCGCGGGAGAGACCCAGTACTTC. It yields the protein CASSVGTGGAGETQYF. The V call is TRBV9, the J call TRBJ2-5; 9 bases match TRBD1. The CDR3 spans 16 residues. After removal of 0 bases from V and 4 bases from J, the junction contained 7 bases not matched to a gene. CDR1 is SGDLS, CDR2 YYNGEE, per germline.

This sequence joins TRBV6-5 and TRBJ1-3; D possibly corresponds to TRBD1 (6 bases). This CDR3 spans 14 amino acids. Trimming cost V 5 bases and J 10 bases, with 18 bases left between them. Germline lookup yields CDR1 MNHEY and CDR2 SVGAGI. The CDR3 region is CASSKTGGLETIYF. DNA for the CDR3: TGTGCCAGCAGTAAGACAGGTGGTCTTGAGACCATATATTTT.

The rearrangement links TRBV30 to TRBJ2-7, with TRBD1 identical over 9 bases. This CDR3 has 13 amino acids. CDR1 is GTSNPN, CDR2 SVGIG, per germline (reference sequence). After removal of 6 bases from V and 9 bases from J, the junction contained 12 bases not matched to a gene. CDR3 sequence reads: CACSGQGPTGQYF. CDR3 sequence (DNA): TGTGCCTGTTCGGGACAGGGCCCCACCGGGCAGTACTTC.

The chain carries TRBV11-3 and TRBJ2-2; 7 bases line up with TRBD1. The germline V gene has CDR1 SGHNT and CDR2 YENEEA. Losses at the gene ends were 3 bases for V and 6 bases for J; bases not matched to a gene: 4. The CDR3 covers 14 residues. The CDR3 here is CASSLTGYAGELFF. CDR3 nucleotides: TGTGCCAGCAGCTTGACAGGGTATGCCGGGGAGCTGTTTTTT. The full variable domain, in which reference TRBV11-3 and TRBJ2-2 provide the parts outside the CDR3, is EAGVVQSPRYKIIEKKQPVAFWCNPISGHNTLYWYLQNLGQGPELLIRYENEEAVDDSQLPKDRFSAERLKGVDSTLKIQPAELGDSAVYLCASSLTGYAGELFFGEGSRLTVL.

Written as DNA, the CDR3 is TGTGCCAGCAGTGAAGAAGGGGCAGGTTGGGAGCCCCAGCATTTT. Protein: CASSEEGAGWEPQHF. The chain links TRBV6-1 to TRBJ1-5; D is perhaps TRBD1 (5 bases). The V end was cut by 1 base, the J end by 8 bases, with 15 bases between. This CDR3 has 15 amino acids. The germline gives CDR1 MNHNS, CDR2 SASEGT.

The chain joins TRBV10-3 to TRBJ2-2, with 8 bases aligning to TRBD1. CDR3 length equals 15 residues. The germline CDR1 and CDR2 sequences are ENHRY and SYGVKD. With V trimmed by 6 bases and J by 2 bases, 5 bases remained unmatched. CDR3 sequence (DNA): TGTGCCATCAGGGGGACAGGTTATAACACCGGGGAGCTGTTTTTT. Translation: CAIRGTGYNTGELFF.

This clone was recorded a few times. Distinct nucleotide sequences in the sample also encode this CDR3. The chain uses TRBV6-5 and TRBJ1-6; possible D gene TRBD1, 5 bases. V was trimmed by 4 bases and J by 6 bases, leaving 7 bases between them. The length of the CDR3 is 13 residues. Germline assignment: CDR1 MNHEY and CDR2 SVGAGI. In nucleotides, the CDR3 is TGTGCCAGCAGTTTAGACAGTAATTCACCCCTCCACTTT. It specifies CASSLDSNSPLHF.

The chain combines TRBV4-1 with TRBJ2-1; tentative D call: TRBD2 (5 bases). Between the trimmed V and J ends, which lost 4 bases and 0 bases, there was a span of 10 bases. CDR1 is MGHRA and CDR2 is YSYEKL in the germline V gene. The CDR3 totals 15 residues. CDR3 sequence reads: CASSPGYGSYNEQFF. Here the CDR3 DNA reads TGCGCCAGCAGCCCGGGATATGGCTCCTACAATGAGCAGTTCTTC.

The chain uses TRBV4-3 and TRBJ2-7; D perhaps matches TRBD2 (5 bases). The CDR3 is 17 residues long. The ends were cut back, 4 bases at V and 3 bases at J, with 22 bases in the middle. Germline V gene lookup returns CDR1 LGHNA and CDR2 YSLEER. DNA for the CDR3: TGCGCCAGCAGCCCCAGGCCCAGCGGAAGTAGTTTCTACGAGCAGTACTTC. Its protein product is CASSPRPSGSSFYEQYF.

This clone appeared a single time. This chain joins TRBV11-3 and TRBJ2-5; TRBD1 might be the D (6 bases). In germline, CDR1 is SGHNT, CDR2 YENEEA. This CDR3 spans 16 amino acids. The V gene lost 5 bases and the J gene lost 2 bases, with 18 bases spanning the gap. This CDR3 is CASSPEYGQTQETQYF. CDR3 sequence (DNA): TGTGCCAGCAGCCCTGAATATGGACAGACGCAAGAGACCCAGTACTTC. The full variable domain, in which reference TRBV11-3 and TRBJ2-5 provide the parts outside the CDR3, is EAGVVQSPRYKIIEKKQPVAFWCNPISGHNTLYWYLQNLGQGPELLIRYENEEAVDDSQLPKDRFSAERLKGVDSTLKIQPAELGDSAVYLCASSPEYGQTQETQYFGPGTRLLVL.

The J gene is TRBJ2-2, the V gene TRBV24-1; tentatively, D is TRBD2 (5 bases). Trimming took off 5 bases at V and 6 bases at J, with 15 bases between the two ends. This CDR3 has 15 amino acids. Germline CDR1 and CDR2: KGHDR and SFDVKD. CDR3 nucleotides: TGTGCCACCAGTGGGGTGAGGGTGCGGGCCGGGGAGCTGTTTTTT. As protein: CATSGVRVRAGELFF.

V usage is TRBV7-3 and J usage is TRBJ2-1; 9 bases agree with TRBD2. The CDR3 sequence is 14 residues long. J lost 8 bases, V lost 6 bases, and 8 bases had no gene match. Germline V gives CDR1 SGHTA, CDR2 FQGTGA. CDR3 in DNA: TGTGCCAGCAGACGACTAGCGGAGGGGGATGAGCAGTTCTTC. It translates to CASRRLAEGDEQFF.

This clone was seen at least ten times. The sample holds other DNA sequences that translate to the same CDR3. V usage is TRBV9 and J usage is TRBJ2-1; D is unclear. CDR1 SGDLS and CDR2 YYNGEE come from the germline V gene. There are 13 residues in the CDR3. V dropped 2 bases and J dropped 6 bases, with 9 bases sitting between them. DNA for the CDR3: TGTGCCAGCAGCGTCAGAGGTCGCAATGAGCAGTTCTTC. Translation: CASSVRGRNEQFF. Using reference TRBV9 and TRBJ2-1 for the parts outside the CDR3, the full variable domain is DSGVTQTPKHLITATGQRVTLRCSPRSGDLSVYWYQQSLDQGLQFLIQYYNGEERAKGNILERFSAQQFPDLHSELNLSSLELGDSALYFCASSVRGRNEQFFGPGTRLTVL.

The chain employs TRBV27 and TRBJ2-5; D gene ambiguous. Germline loops: CDR1 MNHEY, CDR2 SMNVEV (reference sequence). Deletions cut 3 bases from V and 4 bases from J, with 6 bases between. The CDR3 covers 12 residues. The CDR3 spells CASSFVGETQYF. CDR3 DNA sequence: TGTGCCAGCAGTTTTGTCGGAGAGACCCAGTACTTC.

The chain has TRBV28 and TRBJ1-2; 12 bases are a match to TRBD1. This CDR3 is built from 17 residues. After removal of 0 bases from V and 1 base from J, the junction contained 3 bases not matched to a gene. Germline loops: CDR1 MDHEN, CDR2 SYDVKM. The CDR3 coding sequence is TGTGCCAGCAGTTTATGGGGGACAGGGGGCCTTAACTATGGCTACACCTTC. It specifies CASSLWGTGGLNYGYTF.

The chain combines TRBV3-1 (or the pseudogene TRBV3-2) with TRBJ2-7, with a possible D match to TRBD1 (5 bases). The CDR3 runs 15 residues. V was shortened by 1 base and J by 2 bases, with 12 bases between the two germline ends. Germline V gene lookup returns CDR1 LGHDT and CDR2 YNNKEL (reference sequence). CDR3 in amino acids: CASSQAPRVPYEQYF. Written as DNA, the CDR3 is TGTGCCAGCAGCCAAGCTCCCAGGGTCCCCTACGAGCAGTACTTC.

This chain connects TRBV18 to TRBJ2-3, with 7 bases identical to TRBD1. Trimming took 5 bases from V and 5 from J; bases not matched to a gene: 1. The length of the CDR3 is 12 residues. Per germline, CDR1 KGHSH and CDR2 LQKENI. The CDR3 loop reads CASSSGGDTQYF. CDR3 sequence (DNA): TGTGCCAGCTCATCAGGGGGAGATACGCAGTATTTT. Variable domain in full (rest from reference TRBV18 and TRBJ2-3): NAGVMQNPRHLVRRRGQEARLRCSPMKGHSHVYWYRQLPEEGLKFMVYLQKENIIDESGMPKERFSAEFPKEGPSILRIQQVVRGDSAAYFCASSSGGDTQYFGPGTRLTVL.

Remarks on this clone: The sample holds other DNA sequences that translate to the same CDR3. The CDR3 loop reads CASSPETYEQYF. CDR3 sequence (DNA): TGTGCCAGCTCACCGGAGACCTACGAGCAGTACTTC. The J gene is TRBJ2-7, the V gene TRBV18; D uncertain. Germline lookup yields CDR1 KGHSH and CDR2 LQKENI. Trimming took 3 bases from V and 2 from J, leaving 5 bases between them. The length of the CDR3 is 12 residues.

This chain links TRBV7-2 with TRBJ2-1, with D maybe TRBD2 (6 bases). The CDR3 length is 16 residues. V was shortened by 3 bases and J by 8 bases, with 20 bases between the two germline ends. Germline V gene data show CDR1 as SGHTA and CDR2 as FQGNSA. The CDR3 nucleotides are TGTGCCAGCAGCTTGGGACTTCCCCTCCTCTCCCATGAGCAGTTCTTC. It specifies CASSLGLPLLSHEQFF.

The chain employs TRBV6-1 and TRBJ1-6; 7 bases match TRBD1. With V trimmed by 4 bases and J by 0 bases, 12 bases remained unmatched. Germline-derived CDR1 and CDR2 are MNHNS and SASEGT. The CDR3 extends over 19 amino acids. The CDR3 region has the DNA TGTGCCAGCAGTGCAATCCCCGGGACAGCTAGCTCCTATAATTCACCCCTCCACTTT. Protein: CASSAIPGTASSYNSPLHF.

J is TRBJ2-7 and V is TRBV30; the match to TRBD1 covers 10 bases. J lost 6 bases, V lost 4 bases, and 15 bases had no gene match. Germline V lookup: CDR1 GTSNPN, CDR2 SVGIG (reference sequence). This CDR3 comprises 16 residues. The CDR3 DNA follows: TGTGCCTGGAAACTTCCGGGACAGGGGCCTTTAGGCGAGCAGTACTTC. Protein: CAWKLPGQGPLGEQYF.